The subject of this entry is one TCR beta chain. The length of the CDR3 is 19 residues. This specimen comes from a study of blood T cell repertoires in COVID-19. Repertoires were generated with immunoSEQ multiplex PCR, while TCRdb's copy carries only in-frame clones and drops some. The repertoire includes approximately 17,000 clones, about 90% of them detected once, and roughly 49% sits in the top ten. The sequenced sample consisted of peripheral blood. V usage is TRBV21-1 and J usage is TRBJ2-1; the table gives TRBD1 as D, unverified against the DNA. TRBV21-1 is annotated as a pseudogene. This receptor was obtained from a human donor in a cohort sampled during active COVID-19. In DNA form, the CDR3 reads TGTGCCAGCAGCACCCATAGGGGGAAGACAGGAAGCTCCTACAATGAGCAGTTCTTC. Translated: CASSTHRGKTGSSYNEQFF.